Following are 18 T cell receptor beta chains from one sample sequenced in a study of blood T cell repertoires in COVID-19. Clones were sequenced by immunoSEQ multiplex PCR, and TCRdb holds only the in-frame ones, with some missing. The sample records under 200,000 clones, approximately 79% being singletons. Material: peripheral blood. These TCRs come from a young man with active or convalescent COVID-19.

The rearrangement uses TRBV7-2 and TRBJ2-7, with 10 bases identical to TRBD2. The trim removed 1 base at V and 2 bases at J, leaving 5 bases unmatched. CDR1 is SGHTA, CDR2 FQGNSA, per germline. This CDR3 is built from 16 residues. The CDR3 protein is CASSLVSSGRAYEQYF. The CDR3 DNA follows: TGTGCCAGCAGCTTAGTTTCGAGCGGGAGGGCCTACGAGCAGTACTTC.

The rearrangement links TRBV6-6 to TRBJ1-2; TRBD1 is a possible D gene (6 bases). Between the trimmed V and J ends, which lost 7 bases and 6 bases, there was a span of 18 bases. Germline V gives CDR1 MNHNY, CDR2 SVGAGI (reference sequence). The CDR3 has 14 amino acids. The CDR3 loop is CASTFRQERDGYTF. Written as DNA, the CDR3 is TGTGCCAGCACCTTTAGACAGGAACGCGATGGCTACACCTTC.

V gene TRBV13 combines with J gene TRBJ2-5; 10 nucleotides match TRBD1. Germline loops: CDR1 PRHDT, CDR2 FYEKMQ (reference sequence). CDR3 length: 15 residues. V lost 5 bases, J lost 4 bases, and 7 bases stayed unmatched. CDR3 in DNA: TGTGCCAGCAGCACAGCCGACAGGGGGCGAGAGACCCAGTACTTC. This encodes CASSTADRGRETQYF.

The chain employs TRBV2 and TRBJ1-1, with TRBD1 identical over 7 bases. The CDR3 is 11 residues long. The V segment lost 4 bases and the J segment 10 bases; nucleotides outside the gene matches: 3. Germline values: CDR1 SNHLY, CDR2 FYNNEI. The CDR3: CASSGQGAAFF. The CDR3 nucleotides are TGTGCCAGCAGTGGACAGGGTGCAGCTTTCTTT.

The chain is built from TRBV29-1 and TRBJ2-2; TRBD2 might be the D (7 bases). The V and J ends lost 6 bases and 4 bases respectively, with 18 bases between them. Per the germline V gene, CDR1 is SQVTM and CDR2 is ANQGSEA. The CDR3 spans 15 residues. CDR3 DNA sequence: TGCAGCGTCTATAGAGGGGGGGAGCTCACCGGGGAGCTGTTTTTT. Its translation: CSVYRGGELTGELFF.

This chain uses TRBV5-4 with TRBJ2-1, with D possibly TRBD2 on 6 matching bases. Germline V gene sequence: CDR1 SGHNT, CDR2 YYREEE (reference sequence). Between the trimmed V and J ends, which lost 5 bases and 8 bases, there was a span of 11 bases. The CDR3 consists of 12 residues. CDR3 sequence (DNA): TGTGCCAGCAGACCCGGAGGGGATGAGCAGTTCTTC. Its translation is CASRPGGDEQFF. The full variable domain, its missing parts supplied by reference TRBV5-4 and TRBJ2-1, is ETGVTQSPTHLIKTRGQQVTLRCSSQSGHNTVSWYQQALGQGPQFIFQYYREEENGRGNFPPRFSGLQFPNYSSELNVNALELDDSALYLCASRPGGDEQFFGPGTRLTVL.

This clone was found a few times. Within the sample, other DNA sequences also encode this same CDR3. V usage is TRBV19 and J usage is TRBJ1-1; TRBD1 agrees at 7 bases. With 5 bases clipped from V and 0 bases from J, the junction kept 3 bases outside the gene matches. The CDR3 covers 14 residues. Germline CDR1 and CDR2: LNHDA and SQIVND (reference sequence). The CDR3 bases are TGTGCCAGTAGTCCGGGGACAGTGAACACTGAAGCTTTCTTT. This translates into CASSPGTVNTEAFF.

This chain uses TRBV19 with TRBJ1-2, with 8 bases that match TRBD1. CDR3 size: 15 residues. Germline-derived CDR1 and CDR2 are LNHDA and SQIVND (reference sequence). V trimming: 4 bases; J trimming: 4 bases; junction bases outside the gene matches: 8. This CDR3 is CASSKGQGGVYGYTF. The CDR3 DNA sequence: TGTGCCAGTAGTAAAGGACAGGGAGGGGTCTATGGCTACACCTTC.

CDR3 region: CASSLEGQVNTEAFF. The CDR3 DNA follows: TGTGCCAGCAGCTTAGAAGGACAAGTGAACACTGAAGCTTTCTTT. V gene TRBV11-3 combines with J gene TRBJ1-1, with D possibly TRBD1 on 5 matching bases. Trimming removed 0 bases at V and 0 bases at J, with 8 bases between. CDR3 length: 15 amino acids. Germline-derived CDR1 and CDR2 are SGHNT and YENEEA.

The chain recombines TRBV30 with TRBJ1-2; D is unresolved. Germline CDR1 GTSNPN, CDR2 SVGIG (reference sequence). V was shortened by 7 bases and J by 4 bases, with 13 bases between the two germline ends. The CDR3 loop spans 12 amino acids. The CDR3 sequence: CALGGEGYGYTF. In DNA, the CDR3 is TGTGCCTTGGGCGGGGAAGGCTATGGCTACACCTTC.

This clone was recorded once. The chain employs TRBV5-1 and TRBJ2-3; TRBD2 matches 10 bases. The ends lost 4 bases at V and 0 bases at J; junction bases unmatched: 8. This CDR3 spans 17 amino acids. CDR1 and CDR2 (germline): SGHRS, YFSETQ. Here the CDR3 reads CASSRAASGGSTDTQYF. DNA for the CDR3: TGCGCCAGCAGCCGGGCGGCTAGCGGGGGTAGCACAGATACGCAGTATTTT.

The gene calls are TRBV6-1 and TRBJ1-1; D gene ambiguous. CDR3 size: 14 residues. Germline CDR1 reads MNHNS; CDR2 reads SASEGT. The germline V and J ends were trimmed by 1 base and 0 bases, with 6 bases remaining between them. CDR3 residues: CASSEGGVNTEAFF. For the CDR3, the DNA is TGTGCCAGCAGTGAAGGGGGAGTGAACACTGAAGCTTTCTTT.

The CDR3 region is CASSLGLAVLWGNEQFF. In nucleotides, the CDR3 is TGTGCCAGCAGTTTAGGGCTAGCGGTACTTTGGGGCAATGAGCAGTTCTTC. This rearrangement joins TRBV28 to TRBJ2-1; 7 nucleotides agree with TRBD2. This CDR3 contains 17 residues. The V and J ends lost 2 bases and 6 bases, in that order; junction bases with no gene match: 13. Germline CDR1 is MDHEN and CDR2 is SYDVKM.

This clone showed up just once. The chain has TRBV19 and TRBJ2-1, with 10 bases identical to TRBD2. Trimming removed 6 bases from V and 9 bases from J; junction bases left unmatched: 11. CDR3 length: 15 amino acids. CDR1 is LNHDA, CDR2 SQIVND, per germline (reference sequence). The CDR3 reads CASRGGRRTSGEQFF. For the CDR3, the DNA is TGTGCCAGTAGAGGGGGCAGACGGACTAGCGGTGAGCAGTTCTTC. Filled out from reference TRBV19 and TRBJ2-1, the complete variable domain reads DGGITQSPKYLFRKEGQNVTLSCEQNLNHDAMYWYRQDPGQGLRLIYYSQIVNDFQKGDIAEGYSVSREKKESFPLTVTSAQKNPTAFYLCASRGGRRTSGEQFFGPGTRLTVL.

CDR3 amino acids: CTSPGKLGHEQFF. As DNA, the CDR3 is TGCACCTCTCCCGGGAAATTGGGCCATGAGCAGTTCTTC. The chain has TRBV1 and TRBJ2-1; the table assigns TRBD2, which was not confirmed against the DNA. TRBV1 is a recognized pseudogene. The CDR3 extends over 13 amino acids.

A note on this clone: The sample contains more than one DNA sequence encoding this CDR3. V gene TRBV5-1 combines with J gene TRBJ1-3; a possible D gene is TRBD1 (6 bases). The V gene's germline CDR1 is SGHRS and CDR2 YFSETQ. The CDR3 consists of 14 residues. The V end was cut by 0 bases, the J end by 4 bases, with 8 bases between. CDR3 region: CASSLDREGNTIYF. The CDR3 DNA reads TGCGCCAGCAGCTTGGACAGGGAAGGAAACACCATATATTTT.

The chain joins TRBV19 to TRBJ2-1; D uncertain. Between the trimmed V and J ends, which lost 5 bases and 9 bases, there was a span of 8 bases. This CDR3 spans 11 amino acids. Looked up from germline, CDR1 is LNHDA and CDR2 is SQIVND (reference sequence). The CDR3: CASSFSGEQFF. The CDR3 DNA follows: TGTGCCAGTAGTTTTTCCGGTGAGCAGTTCTTC.

The chain uses TRBV19 and TRBJ1-2; 9 bases are a match to TRBD1. V shed 3 bases and J 2 bases; nucleotides not matched to a gene: 4. The CDR3 is made up of 15 amino acids. Looked up from germline, CDR1 is LNHDA and CDR2 is SQIVND (reference sequence). CDR3: CASSIGQGQNYGYTF. In DNA, the CDR3 is TGTGCCAGTAGTATCGGACAGGGGCAGAACTATGGCTACACCTTC. Filled out from reference TRBV19 and TRBJ1-2, the complete variable domain reads DGGITQSPKYLFRKEGQNVTLSCEQNLNHDAMYWYRQDPGQGLRLIYYSQIVNDFQKGDIAEGYSVSREKKESFPLTVTSAQKNPTAFYLCASSIGQGQNYGYTFGSGTRLTVV.